The clone carrying this TCR beta chain was detected once. This sample was taken from a study of ipilimumab plus nivolumab after autologous stem cell transplantation. Libraries were prepared by immunoSEQ multiplex PCR; TCRdb keeps only in-frame clonotypes and omits some of them. The sample contains tens of thousands of clones, 65% to 85% of which appear only once. The CDR3 is 11 amino acids. Germline values: CDR1 SGHRS, CDR2 YFSETQ. Deletions cut 7 bases from V and 0 bases from J, with 4 bases between. The sequence came from a male donor with diffuse large B-cell lymphoma. V and J are TRBV5-1 and TRBJ1-1, with unresolved D. The specimen was PBMCs, collected in a trial of ipilimumab plus nivolumab as post-transplant consolidation. The CDR3 sequence is CASRMNTEAFF. In DNA, the CDR3 is TGCGCCAGCCGTATGAACACTGAAGCTTTCTTT.